Below, one T cell receptor beta chain is given with its context. This specimen belongs to a study of OX40 agonist ivuxolimab in advanced cancers. For the study at large: Over 30% of patients had received prior checkpoint inhibitor therapy.

The table came from immunoSEQ multiplex PCR; TCRdb's copy has only in-frame clones and leaves some out. Of under 20,000 clones in the sample, roughly four fifths were seen once. The clonotype was recovered from an adult with an advanced solid tumor such as melanoma, head and neck, liver or kidney cancer. This material consisted of CD4+ or CD8+ T cells sorted from blood, taken in a trial of the OX40 agonist ivuxolimab.

CDR3 sequence reads: CSVESPSAVNEQFF. The DNA for the CDR3 is TGCAGCGTTGAATCCCCCTCAGCGGTAAATGAGCAGTTCTTC. This rearrangement joins TRBV29-1 to TRBJ2-1; possible D gene TRBD2, 5 bases. Per germline, CDR1 SQVTM and CDR2 ANQGSEA. The CDR3 runs 14 residues. With 2 bases removed from V and 7 bases from J, the gap between germline ends came to 15 bases.